Sequencing of this T cell receptor (beta chain) was carried out in a study of shared clonotypes between healthy human individuals. Study-level points and caveats: How much donors shared clonotypes was expected to be affected by sequencing depth. The low donor count limited represented genetic and exposure-history diversity.

CD4+ cell separation produced CD45RA+ naive and CD45RA-negative memory subsets. Some clones are missing from TCRdb's copy, which holds only in-frame ones; the method was immunoSEQ multiplex PCR. This table has approximately 1.1 million clones, around 78% appearing once. The V gene end was trimmed by 4 bases and the J gene end by 1 base; junction bases not matched to a gene: 2. From germline, CDR1 is MDHEN and CDR2 SYDVKM. This CDR3 has 14 amino acids. This clone was observed a handful of times. Its target is not known. The receptor was derived from a man between 18 and 29 years old in good health. Some clones in this sample may be carry-over from other donors' samples. Sequenced: memory CD4+ T cells from PBMCs. Subset meaning: CD45RA-negative fraction. J is TRBJ1-2 and V is TRBV28, with 8 bases that match TRBD1. The CDR3 coding sequence is TGTGCCAGCAGTTCAGGGGGCGTTAACTATGGCTACACCTTC. This encodes CASSSGGVNYGYTF.